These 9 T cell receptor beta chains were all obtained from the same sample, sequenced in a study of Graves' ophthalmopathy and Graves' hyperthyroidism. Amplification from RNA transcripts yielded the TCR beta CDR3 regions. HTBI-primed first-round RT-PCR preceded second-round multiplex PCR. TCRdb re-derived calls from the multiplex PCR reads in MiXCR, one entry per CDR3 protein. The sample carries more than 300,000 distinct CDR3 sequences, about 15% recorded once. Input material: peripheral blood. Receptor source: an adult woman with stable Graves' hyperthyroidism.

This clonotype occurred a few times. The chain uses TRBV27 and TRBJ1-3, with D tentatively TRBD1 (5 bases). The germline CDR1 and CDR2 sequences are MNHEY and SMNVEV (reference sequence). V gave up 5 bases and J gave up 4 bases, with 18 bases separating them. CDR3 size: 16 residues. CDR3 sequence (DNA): TGTGCCAGCAGTCCCCGTTTTGAGGGGTCCGGAAACACCATATATTTT. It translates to CASSPRFEGSGNTIYF.

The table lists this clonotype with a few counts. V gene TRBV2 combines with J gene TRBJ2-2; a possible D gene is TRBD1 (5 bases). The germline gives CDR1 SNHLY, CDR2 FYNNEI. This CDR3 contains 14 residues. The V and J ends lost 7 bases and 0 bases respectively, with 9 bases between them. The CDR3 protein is CASIPRANTGELFF. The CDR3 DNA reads TGTGCCAGCATTCCCAGGGCGAACACCGGGGAGCTGTTTTTT.

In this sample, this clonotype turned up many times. The CDR3: CASSSAAMVVTEAFF. In nucleotides, the CDR3 is TGTGCCAGCAGTTCCGCCGCGATGGTAGTCACTGAAGCTTTCTTT. The chain employs TRBV6-5 and TRBJ1-1; D not resolved. Germline CDR1 MNHEY, CDR2 SVGAGI. CDR3 length: 15 amino acids. Trimming removed 4 bases from V and 4 bases from J, with 16 bases in between.

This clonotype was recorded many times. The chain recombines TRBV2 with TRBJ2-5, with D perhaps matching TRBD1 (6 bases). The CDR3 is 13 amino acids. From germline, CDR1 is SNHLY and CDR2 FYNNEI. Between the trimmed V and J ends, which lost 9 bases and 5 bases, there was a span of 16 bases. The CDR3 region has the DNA TGTGCCAGTTATTACCCAGGGGTTGAGACCCAGTACTTC. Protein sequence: CASYYPGVETQYF.

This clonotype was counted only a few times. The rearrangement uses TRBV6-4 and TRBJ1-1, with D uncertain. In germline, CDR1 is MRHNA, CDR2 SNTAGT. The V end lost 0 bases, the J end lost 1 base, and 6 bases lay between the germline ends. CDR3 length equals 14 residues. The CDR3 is CASSDSAENTEAFF. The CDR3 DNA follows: TGTGCCAGCAGTGACTCCGCGGAGAACACTGAAGCTTTCTTT.

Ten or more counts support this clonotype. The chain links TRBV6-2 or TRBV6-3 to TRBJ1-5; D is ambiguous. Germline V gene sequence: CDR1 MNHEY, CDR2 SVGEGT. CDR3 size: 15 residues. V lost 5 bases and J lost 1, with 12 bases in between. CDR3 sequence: CASSLTVSSNQPQHF. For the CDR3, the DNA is TGTGCCAGCAGTCTAACCGTCAGCAGCAATCAGCCCCAGCATTTT.

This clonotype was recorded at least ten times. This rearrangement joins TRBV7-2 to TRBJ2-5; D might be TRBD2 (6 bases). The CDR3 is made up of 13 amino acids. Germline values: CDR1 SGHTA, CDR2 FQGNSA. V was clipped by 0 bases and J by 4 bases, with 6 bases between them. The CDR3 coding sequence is TGTGCCAGCAGCTTAGCGCGGGGAGAGACCCAGTACTTC. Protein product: CASSLARGETQYF.

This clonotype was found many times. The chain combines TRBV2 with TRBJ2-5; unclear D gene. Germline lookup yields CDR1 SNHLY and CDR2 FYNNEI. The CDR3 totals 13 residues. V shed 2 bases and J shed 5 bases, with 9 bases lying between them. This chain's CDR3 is CASSEKYVETQYF. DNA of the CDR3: TGTGCCAGCAGTGAAAAGTATGTGGAGACCCAGTACTTC.

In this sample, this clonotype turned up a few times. The CDR3 bases are TGTGCCAGTGGGGGTAGGCGGTGGCGGGAGACCCAGTACTTC. Its translation is CASGGRRWRETQYF. V and J are TRBV3-1 and TRBJ2-5; D may match TRBD1 or TRBD2 (5 bases each). Trimming took 9 bases from V and 5 from J, leaving 19 bases between them. The germline V gene encodes CDR1 LGHDT and CDR2 YNNKEL (reference sequence). The CDR3 totals 14 residues.